Below are 21 T cell receptor beta chains sequenced from a single sample in a study of shared clonotypes between healthy human individuals. Generated by immunoSEQ multiplex PCR, the TCRdb table keeps only in-frame clones and is missing some. This sample yields 1,100,000 or so clones, of which roughly 74% are seen a single time; 0.52% belongs to the top ten. The specimen was memory CD4+ T cells from PBMCs. The subset is: CD45RA-negative fraction. These receptors originate from a man between 18 and 35 years old in good health. Some clones in this sample may be carry-over from other donors' samples.

The chain combines TRBV7-3 with TRBJ2-2, with 8 bases fitting TRBD2. The V gene's germline CDR1 is SGHTA and CDR2 FQGTGA. Trimming removed 5 bases from V and 8 bases from J; junction bases left unmatched: 22. The CDR3 is 19 residues long. The DNA of the CDR3 is TGTGCCAGCAGCCCGACGACGACTAGCGCGAGGGAGTCAGGAGGGGAGCTGTTTTTT. This translates into CASSPTTTSARESGGELFF.

This clone appeared a few times. This chain uses TRBV5-4 with TRBJ2-6; D call uncertain. V shed 1 base and J shed 0 bases, with 11 bases lying between them. Germline CDR1 SGHNT, CDR2 YYREEE (reference sequence). The CDR3 contains 17 residues. CDR3 bases: TGTGCCAGCAGCTTGCCCCCCCAGAGCTCTGGGGCCAACGTCCTGACTTTC. Its translation is CASSLPPQSSGANVLTF.

This chain uses TRBV29-1 with TRBJ2-1; D perhaps matches TRBD2 (6 bases). From germline, CDR1 is SQVTM and CDR2 ANQGSEA. CDR3 length: 20 amino acids. Trimming stripped 8 bases from V and 1 base from J, with 33 bases between. The CDR3 DNA follows: TGCAGCCCTTACCGGGGGAATCCCCTAACATATAGCGGTTCCTACAATGAGCAGTTCTTC. It translates to CSPYRGNPLTYSGSYNEQFF.

This clone was seen only a few times. The chain employs TRBV28 and TRBJ1-1; D call uncertain. V was cut by 6 bases and J by 2 bases, with 16 bases left in between. This CDR3 is built from 15 residues. Looked up from germline, CDR1 is MDHEN and CDR2 is SYDVKM. Written as DNA, the CDR3 is TGTGCCAGCAGGATTACCGGGAGATCCAACACTGAAGCTTTCTTT. Translated: CASRITGRSNTEAFF.

The CDR3 spells CASSPRRNTEAFF. The DNA of the CDR3 is TGTGCCAGCAGCCCCCGGCGGAACACTGAAGCTTTCTTT. The chain combines TRBV7-2 with TRBJ1-1; D remains unclear. The germline V gene encodes CDR1 SGHTA and CDR2 FQGNSA. The germline V and J ends were trimmed by 5 bases and 1 base, with 8 bases remaining between them. The CDR3 sequence is 13 residues long.

The chain couples TRBV10-2 to TRBJ2-5; D possibly corresponds to TRBD2 (6 bases). The last part of the DNA fits TRBJ2-7 better; the J call may be wrong. Germline V CDR1 and CDR2: WSHSY, SAAADI. This CDR3 comprises 13 residues. DNA for the CDR3: TGCGCCAGCAGTGACCCGGGGGCCTACGAGCAGTACTTC. Protein product: CASSDPGAYEQYF.

CDR3 region: CASSYSEGYEQYF. As DNA, the CDR3 is TGTGCCAGCAGTTACTCGGAGGGCTACGAGCAGTACTTC. This rearrangement joins TRBV6-6 to TRBJ2-7; possible D gene TRBD2, 6 bases. The CDR3 contains 13 residues. Germline assignment: CDR1 MNHNY and CDR2 SVGAGI (reference sequence). Trimming pared 0 bases from V and 3 bases from J, leaving 6 bases between.

The chain combines TRBV25-1 with TRBJ2-7; 7 positions agree with TRBD2. Germline trimming cut 8 bases from V and 3 bases from J; bases unmatched to any gene: 7. The V gene's germline CDR1 is MGHDK and CDR2 SYGVNS. This CDR3 spans 13 amino acids. DNA for the CDR3: TGTGCCAGCGCCGGTGCTAGCGGCTACGAGCAGTACTTC. Amino acids: CASAGASGYEQYF.

The chain links TRBV9 to TRBJ2-7; D uncertain. The CDR3 is 16 residues long. Trimming took 4 bases from V and 9 from J, leaving 26 bases between them. Looked up from germline, CDR1 is SGDLS and CDR2 is YYNGEE. CDR3 sequence (DNA): TGTGCCAGCAGCCTAAGCCCAACCGGGTCCACCGCACGGCAGTACTTC. Its translation is CASSLSPTGSTARQYF.

This rearrangement joins TRBV28 to TRBJ2-1; 8 bases map to TRBD2. J lost 9 bases, V lost 4 bases, and 11 bases had no gene match. Germline CDR1 and CDR2: MDHEN and SYDVKM. The CDR3 contains 15 residues. CDR3 sequence: CASSSLGDRGGEQFF. Written as DNA, the CDR3 is TGTGCCAGCAGTTCACTCGGGGACCGGGGGGGTGAGCAGTTCTTC.

This clone was seen once. The chain joins TRBV28 to TRBJ2-7; D is ambiguous. Trimming pared 5 bases from V and 2 bases from J, leaving 28 bases between. The CDR3 runs 19 residues. Germline lookup yields CDR1 MDHEN and CDR2 SYDVKM. CDR3 residues: CASSPTLLKAPGMPYEQYF. CDR3 in DNA: TGTGCCAGCAGTCCGACACTCTTAAAGGCACCGGGTATGCCCTACGAGCAGTACTTC.

In regard to this clone: Other DNA sequences of this sample code for an identical CDR3. The rearrangement uses TRBV29-1 and TRBJ2-5; D is uncertain. V gave up 3 bases and J gave up 1 base, with 3 bases separating them. This CDR3 has 11 amino acids. From germline, CDR1 is SQVTM and CDR2 ANQGSEA. The CDR3 DNA reads TGCAGCGTTGACCTCCAAGAGACCCAGTACTTC. It codes for CSVDLQETQYF.

In this sample, this clone turned up a few times. Other DNA sequences in this specimen translate into the identical CDR3. This chain uses TRBV30 with TRBJ2-5; no reliable D call. Trimming left V 0 bases short and J 5 bases short, with 10 bases between. Per germline, CDR1 GTSNPN and CDR2 SVGIG (reference sequence). The CDR3 totals 13 residues. The CDR3: CAWSVPGRETQYF. The DNA for the CDR3 is TGTGCCTGGAGTGTACCTGGCCGGGAGACCCAGTACTTC.

This chain uses TRBV11-2 with TRBJ2-1; 9 bases are shared with TRBD2. With V trimmed by 2 bases and J by 8 bases, 7 bases remained unmatched. The germline CDR1 and CDR2 sequences are SGHAT and FQNNGV. The CDR3 is 15 residues long. CDR3 DNA: TGTGCCAGCAGCTTACTAGCGGGGAGTTGGCATGAGCAGTTCTTC. Translating gives CASSLLAGSWHEQFF.

The chain has TRBV29-1 and TRBJ2-1, with D unresolved. CDR3 size: 11 residues. CDR1 and CDR2 from the germline V gene are SQVTM and ANQGSEA. Deletions cut 7 bases from V and 13 bases from J, with 17 bases between. Written as DNA, the CDR3 is TGCAGCGCCTATAAAATCACTCATCAGTTCTTC. The encoded protein is CSAYKITHQFF.

The chain couples TRBV5-4 to TRBJ1-1; 7 bases line up with TRBD1. V lost 3 bases and J lost 5; bases outside the gene matches: 13. The germline V gene encodes CDR1 SGHNT and CDR2 YYREEE (reference sequence). CDR3 length: 16 residues. CDR3 amino acids: CASSSAQGQRGTEAFF. In DNA form, the CDR3 reads TGTGCCAGCAGCTCCGCCCAGGGACAGCGGGGTACTGAAGCTTTCTTT.

The sample holds one count of this clone. J is TRBJ2-7 and V is TRBV7-8; tentative D call: TRBD1 (5 bases). This CDR3 contains 14 residues. Germline lookup yields CDR1 SGHVS and CDR2 FQNEAQ. V was trimmed by 2 bases and J by 7 bases, leaving 15 bases between them. The CDR3 loop is CASSLSRTGGEQYF. In DNA form, the CDR3 reads TGTGCCAGCAGCTTATCTAGAACAGGTGGTGAGCAGTACTTC. The entire variable domain, with the rest obtained from reference TRBV7-8 and TRBJ2-7, is as follows: GAGVSQSPRYKVAKRGQDVALRCDPISGHVSLFWYQQALGQGPEFLTYFQNEAQLDKSGLPSDRFFAERPEGSVSTLKIQRTQQEDSAVYLCASSLSRTGGEQYFGPGTRLTVT.

The chain carries TRBV7-9 and TRBJ2-2, with D hard to call. Between the trimmed V and J ends, which lost 4 bases and 7 bases, there was a span of 13 bases. This CDR3 has 14 residues. From germline, CDR1 is SEHNR and CDR2 FQNEAQ (reference sequence). CDR3 in amino acids: CASSSGALYGELFF. The CDR3 nucleotides are TGTGCCAGCAGCTCCGGTGCGCTCTACGGGGAGCTGTTTTTT.

This chain links TRBV28 with TRBJ2-3, with a tentative D call TRBD2 (7 bases). The germline V gene has CDR1 MDHEN and CDR2 SYDVKM. The CDR3 sequence is 15 residues long. V lost 6 bases, J lost 2 bases, and 15 bases lay in between. CDR3 protein: CASRGGVGTTDTQYF. CDR3 nucleotides: TGTGCCAGCAGAGGGGGGGTTGGGACCACAGATACGCAGTATTTT. Using reference TRBV28 and TRBJ2-3 for the parts outside the CDR3, the full variable domain is DVKVTQSSRYLVKRTGEKVFLECVQDMDHENMFWYRQDPGLGLRLIYFSYDVKMKEKGDIPEGYSVSREKKERFSLILESASTNQTSMYLCASRGGVGTTDTQYFGPGTRLTVL.

On this clone itself: Given a much more abundant clone one base away, this may be a read error. This sequence joins TRBV7-2 and TRBJ1-1; 7 nucleotides match TRBD1. V trimming: 4 bases; J trimming: 1 base; junction bases outside the gene matches: 0. Germline V lookup: CDR1 SGHTA, CDR2 FQGNSA. The CDR3 totals 13 residues. CDR3 in DNA: TGTGCCAGCAGCTGGGACAGGAACACTGAAGCTTTCTTT. This encodes CASSWDRNTEAFF.

The chain joins TRBV27 to TRBJ2-1; possible D gene TRBD2, 5 bases. This CDR3 has 13 amino acids. Germline V gene data show CDR1 as MNHEY and CDR2 as SMNVEV (reference sequence). V was cut by 3 bases and J by 4 bases, with 7 bases left in between. CDR3 loop: CASSFGGYNEQFF. The CDR3 bases are TGTGCCAGCAGTTTCGGAGGTTACAATGAGCAGTTCTTC.